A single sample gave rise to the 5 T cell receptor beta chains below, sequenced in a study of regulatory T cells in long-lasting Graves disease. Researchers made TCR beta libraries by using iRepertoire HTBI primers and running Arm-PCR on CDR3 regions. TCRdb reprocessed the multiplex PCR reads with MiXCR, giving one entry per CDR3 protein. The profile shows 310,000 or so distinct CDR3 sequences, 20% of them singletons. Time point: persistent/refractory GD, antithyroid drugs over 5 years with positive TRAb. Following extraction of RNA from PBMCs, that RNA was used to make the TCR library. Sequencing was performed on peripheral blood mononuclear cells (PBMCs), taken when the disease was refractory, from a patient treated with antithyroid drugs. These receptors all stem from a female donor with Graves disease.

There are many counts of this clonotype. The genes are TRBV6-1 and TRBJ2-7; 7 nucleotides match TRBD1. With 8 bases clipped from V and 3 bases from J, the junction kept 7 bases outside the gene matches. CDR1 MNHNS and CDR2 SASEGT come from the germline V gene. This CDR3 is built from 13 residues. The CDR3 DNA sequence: TGTGCCAGCTCCCGGGACAGCTTCTACGAGCAGTACTTC. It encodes CASSRDSFYEQYF.

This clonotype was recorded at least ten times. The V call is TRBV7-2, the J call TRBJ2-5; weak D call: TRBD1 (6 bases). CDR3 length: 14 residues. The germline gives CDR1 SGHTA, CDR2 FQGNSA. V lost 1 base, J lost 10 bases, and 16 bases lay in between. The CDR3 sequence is CASSLDTLIGGQYF. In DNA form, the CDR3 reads TGTGCCAGCAGCTTAGACACCCTAATAGGGGGCCAGTACTTC.

CDR3: CASSPGGAQTNEKLFF. The CDR3 nucleotides read TGTGCCAGCAGTCCAGGGGGGGCGCAAACTAATGAAAAACTGTTTTTT. The chain couples TRBV28 to TRBJ1-4; 7 bases line up with TRBD1. Trimming cost V 5 bases and J 1 base; bases outside gene matches: 7. Germline CDR1 is MDHEN and CDR2 is SYDVKM. This CDR3 is 16 amino acids long.

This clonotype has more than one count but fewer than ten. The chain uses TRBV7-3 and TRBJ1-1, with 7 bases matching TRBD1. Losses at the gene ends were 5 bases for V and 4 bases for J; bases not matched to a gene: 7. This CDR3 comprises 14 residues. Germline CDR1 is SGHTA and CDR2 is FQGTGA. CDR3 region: CASSPSRGITEAFF. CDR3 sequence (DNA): TGTGCCAGCAGCCCTAGCAGGGGGATCACTGAAGCTTTCTTT.

CDR3 sequence (DNA): TGTGCCAGCAGTTACTCTTCCAGGGGCGACCAGTACTTC. The encoded protein is CASSYSSRGDQYF. J is TRBJ2-7 and V is TRBV6-5; possible D gene TRBD1, 6 bases. This CDR3 comprises 13 residues. Germline CDR1 is MNHEY and CDR2 is SVGAGI. The V end lost 0 bases, the J end lost 10 bases, and 13 bases lay between the germline ends.